Listed here are 21 T cell receptor beta chains from one sample, sequenced in a study of cytotoxic CD8 clonotypes in ibrutinib-treated CLL. The assay was immunoSEQ multiplex PCR, and TCRdb's table has in-frame clones only and misses some. The sample lists fewer than 85,000 clones; around 75% were seen once. The sample in question was PBMCs, obtained after 12 months of ibrutinib treatment. Receptors were obtained from a human donor with chronic lymphocytic leukemia.

The chain links TRBV7-3 to TRBJ2-3, with TRBD2 identical over 8 bases. The CDR3 is made up of 16 amino acids. CDR1 is SGHTA, CDR2 FQGTGA, per germline. The trim removed 5 bases at V and 4 bases at J, leaving 11 bases unmatched. The CDR3 region is CASSPQSRGAPDTQYF. In DNA, the CDR3 is TGTGCCAGCAGCCCCCAATCGCGGGGGGCGCCAGATACGCAGTATTTT.

This rearrangement joins TRBV29-1 to TRBJ1-4; no clear D gene. Germline CDR1 SQVTM, CDR2 ANQGSEA. The ends were cut back, 7 bases at V and 2 bases at J, with 8 bases in the middle. The CDR3 consists of 12 residues. CDR3 protein: CSALPTNEKLFF. The CDR3 DNA follows: TGCAGCGCCCTCCCTACTAATGAAAAACTGTTTTTT.

The chain links TRBV5-6 to TRBJ1-5; maybe TRBD1 (5 bases). This CDR3 region has 15 residues. Trimming removed 0 bases from V and 2 bases from J, with 9 bases in between. The germline V gene has CDR1 SGHDT and CDR2 YYEEEE. This CDR3 is CASSLGAGGNQPQHF. DNA for the CDR3: TGTGCCAGCAGCTTGGGTGCGGGGGGCAATCAGCCCCAGCATTTT.

The rearrangement joins TRBV6-5 to TRBJ2-7, with D perhaps TRBD1 or TRBD2 (5 bases each). V was pared by 0 bases and J by 6 bases, with 12 bases between. The CDR3 runs 14 residues. From germline, CDR1 is MNHEY and CDR2 SVGAGI. The CDR3: CASSYSIGTPEQYF. The CDR3 DNA reads as TGTGCCAGCAGTTACTCGATTGGGACCCCCGAGCAGTACTTC.

J is TRBJ2-3 and V is TRBV7-2, with no clear D. CDR1 SGHTA and CDR2 FQGNSA come from the germline V gene. The CDR3 extends over 14 amino acids. V was trimmed by 1 base and J by 2 bases, leaving 7 bases between them. The DNA of the CDR3 is TGTGCCAGCAGCTTAGGGGTGGTCACAGATACGCAGTATTTT. It yields the protein CASSLGVVTDTQYF.

The V and J genes are TRBV29-1 and TRBJ2-2, with 8 positions matching TRBD1. There are 14 residues in the CDR3. Germline loops: CDR1 SQVTM, CDR2 ANQGSEA. Unmatched junction bases numbered 3, after V lost 6 bases and J lost 0 bases. CDR3 region: CSVGQGTNTGELFF. CDR3 coding DNA: TGCAGCGTCGGACAGGGAACGAACACCGGGGAGCTGTTTTTT.

The rearrangement uses TRBV9 and TRBJ2-6; D remains ambiguous. The V gene's germline CDR1 is SGDLS and CDR2 YYNGEE. The CDR3 has 15 residues. Trimming pared 0 bases from V and 0 bases from J, leaving 4 bases between. CDR3 amino acids: CASSVGDSGANVLTF. CDR3 DNA: TGTGCCAGCAGCGTAGGAGACTCTGGGGCCAACGTCCTGACTTTC.

The rearrangement joins TRBV19 to TRBJ1-5; 7 bases are a match to TRBD1. Germline-derived CDR1 and CDR2 are LNHDA and SQIVND (reference sequence). V was pared by 3 bases and J by 11 bases, with 4 bases of the junction left unmatched. This CDR3 is 12 amino acids long. The CDR3 loop reads CASSMAQGAQHF. CDR3 DNA: TGTGCCAGTAGTATGGCCCAGGGGGCCCAGCATTTT.

This clone has a single count. The chain links TRBV5-6 to TRBJ1-2, with 8 nucleotides matching TRBD1. CDR3 size: 13 residues. V dropped 4 bases and J dropped 5; count of bases not matched to a gene: 4. Germline lookup yields CDR1 SGHDT and CDR2 YYEEEE. CDR3 sequence (DNA): TGTGCCAGCAGCGCCGGACAGGGTTATGGCTACACCTTC. This codes for CASSAGQGYGYTF.

V and J are TRBV18 and TRBJ1-5, with 9 bases matching TRBD1. Trimming removed 3 bases from V and 5 bases from J; junction bases left unmatched: 11. Germline V gene lookup returns CDR1 KGHSH and CDR2 LQKENI. The CDR3 covers 17 residues. The CDR3 sequence is CASSPPGQGKGYQPQHF. CDR3 DNA sequence: TGTGCCAGCTCACCCCCGGGACAGGGCAAAGGCTATCAGCCCCAGCATTTT.

This clone was detected only a few times. The J gene is TRBJ1-1, the V gene TRBV14, with TRBD1 as a possible D gene (5 bases). The V and J ends lost 3 bases and 1 base respectively, with 12 bases between them. Per the germline V gene, CDR1 is SGHDN and CDR2 is FVKESK. This CDR3 is 15 amino acids long. The CDR3 reads CASSQTTAENTEAFF. CDR3 nucleotides: TGTGCCAGCAGCCAGACGACAGCCGAGAACACTGAAGCTTTCTTT.

V usage is TRBV13 and J usage is TRBJ2-5; the match to TRBD1 covers 9 bases. The V segment lost 5 bases and the J segment 1 base; nucleotides outside the gene matches: 5. The CDR3 totals 15 residues. The germline CDR1 and CDR2 sequences are PRHDT and FYEKMQ (reference sequence). The CDR3 DNA is TGTGCCAGCAGCCCCCTGGGACAGGGCCAAGAGACCCAGTACTTC. This translates into CASSPLGQGQETQYF.

The V call is TRBV19, the J call TRBJ1-1; D is ambiguous. The V end lost 8 bases, the J end lost 6 bases, and 10 bases lay between the germline ends. This CDR3 has 11 residues. The germline CDR1 and CDR2 sequences are LNHDA and SQIVND (reference sequence). Written as DNA, the CDR3 is TGTGCCAGTTGGGCGGCCGCTGAAGCTTTCTTT. It is translated as CASWAAAEAFF. Filled out from reference TRBV19 and TRBJ1-1, the complete variable domain reads DGGITQSPKYLFRKEGQNVTLSCEQNLNHDAMYWYRQDPGQGLRLIYYSQIVNDFQKGDIAEGYSVSREKKESFPLTVTSAQKNPTAFYLCASWAAAEAFFGQGTRLTVV.

CDR3 nucleotide sequence: TGTGCCAGCAGCCCCCGCCGGGCGGGAGGGGAGACCCAGTACTTC. It codes for CASSPRRAGGETQYF. V usage is TRBV7-9 and J usage is TRBJ2-5; TRBD2 matches at 9 bases. CDR1 and CDR2 (germline): SEHNR, FQNEAQ (reference sequence). The CDR3 covers 15 residues. The V and J ends lost 5 bases and 5 bases, in that order; junction bases with no gene match: 9. Based on the CDR3 plus reference TRBV7-9 and TRBJ2-5, the full variable domain is DTGVSQNPRHKITKRGQNVTFRCDPISEHNRLYWYRQTLGQGPEFLTYFQNEAQLEKSRLLSDRFSAERPKGSFSTLEIQRTEQGDSAMYLCASSPRRAGGETQYFGPGTRLLVL.

Note on this clone: One junction end does not reproduce the germline sequence, and a read error may be involved. The chain carries TRBV18 and TRBJ1-4; unclear D gene. Germline CDR1 reads KGHSH; CDR2 reads LQKENI. The CDR3 sequence is 11 residues long. The CDR3: CASSPGHPIVF. CDR3 nucleotide sequence: TGTGCCAGCTCACCCGGGCACCCCATTGTTTTT.

The CDR3 DNA is TGTGCCAGCAGCTTAGGACCGGCGAACACTGAAGCTTTCTTT. Protein product: CASSLGPANTEAFF. V and J are TRBV7-9 and TRBJ1-1, with no clear D. This CDR3 region has 14 residues. V dropped 1 base and J dropped 1 base, with 7 bases sitting between them. Germline lookup yields CDR1 SEHNR and CDR2 FQNEAQ (reference sequence).

The chain combines TRBV2 with TRBJ2-4, with TRBD1 identical over 7 bases. Germline V gene lookup returns CDR1 SNHLY and CDR2 FYNNEI. J was trimmed by 8 bases and V by 6 bases; bases with no gene match: 10. CDR3 size: 14 residues. The CDR3 spells CASRGTAQPDIQYF. The DNA for the CDR3 is TGTGCCAGCAGGGGGACAGCCCAACCTGACATTCAGTACTTC.

The chain employs TRBV19 and TRBJ1-4; TRBD1 is a possible D gene (5 bases). The length of the CDR3 is 16 residues. The germline CDR1 and CDR2 sequences are LNHDA and SQIVND (reference sequence). V was clipped by 1 base and J by 7 bases, with 16 bases between them. CDR3 sequence reads: CASSIGGPGRGEKLFF. The DNA of the CDR3 is TGTGCCAGTAGTATAGGGGGCCCGGGCCGGGGTGAAAAACTGTTTTTT.

The chain couples TRBV7-9 to TRBJ2-1, with D tentatively TRBD1 or TRBD2 (6 bases each). Germline loops: CDR1 SEHNR, CDR2 FQNEAQ (reference sequence). The CDR3 runs to 16 residues. Trimming cost V 0 bases and J 0 bases, with 9 bases left between them. This CDR3 reads CASSLAGGRSYNEQFF. The DNA of the CDR3 is TGTGCCAGCAGCTTAGCGGGGGGCCGCTCCTACAATGAGCAGTTCTTC.

This clone turned up a few times. The chain has TRBV2 and TRBJ2-1; 8 nucleotides match TRBD2. Germline assignment: CDR1 SNHLY and CDR2 FYNNEI. This CDR3 region has 16 residues. V lost 2 bases to trimming and J lost 3 bases; unmatched junction nucleotides: 6. The chain's CDR3 is CASSEFGGGNYNEQFF. The CDR3 coding sequence is TGTGCCAGCAGTGAATTCGGGGGGGGAAACTACAATGAGCAGTTCTTC.

V usage is TRBV19 and J usage is TRBJ2-4; 8 nucleotides align to TRBD1. This CDR3 is 13 amino acids long. Unmatched junction bases numbered 8, after V lost 7 bases and J lost 9 bases. Germline CDR1 reads LNHDA; CDR2 reads SQIVND (reference sequence). CDR3 sequence (DNA): TGTGCCAGTACCTCGACAGGGGCGGGCATTCAGTACTTC. This sequence encodes CASTSTGAGIQYF.